Listed below are T cell receptor beta chains from one sample, sequenced in a study of OX40 agonist ivuxolimab in advanced cancers. Only in-frame clones appear in the TCRdb table, and some are missing; sequencing was by immunoSEQ multiplex PCR. The sample has tens of thousands of clones, 80% seen once. The sample was CD4+ or CD8+ T cells sorted from blood, taken in a trial of the OX40 agonist ivuxolimab. The receptors stem from an adult with an advanced solid tumor such as melanoma, head and neck, liver or kidney cancer. The CDR3 runs from the conserved cysteine through the conserved F or W. D genes are given only for firm matches. Rows may omit the clone size; those that give it use once, few, many or a size class.

>TRBD1|TRBV7-8|TRBJ2-7|NA
CASSPRGQGTHEQYF
TGTGCCAGCAGCCCCCGAGGACAGGGGACCCACGAGCAGTACTTC
>TRBD2|TRBV5-1|TRBJ2-3|NA
CASSLGRASGSDRRRPDTQYF
TGCGCCAGCAGCTTGGGTCGGGCTAGCGGGAGCGACCGACGGAGACCAGATACGCAGTATTTT
>TRBD2|TRBV11-2|TRBJ2-1|once
CASSLAGVNEQFF
TGTGCCAGCAGCTTGGCGGGGGTCAATGAGCAGTTCTTC
>NA|TRBV21-1|TRBJ1-1|NA
CASSDRAPKEAFF
TGTGCCAGCAGCGACCGGGCCCCCAAGGAGGCTTTCTTT
>NA|TRBV7-3|TRBJ2-1|NA
CASSPRSTGRNEQFF
TGTGCCAGCAGCCCCCGTTCAACAGGGCGAAATGAGCAGTTCTTC
>NA|TRBV19|TRBJ1-5|NA
CASSIKAGVLRGQPQHF
TGTGCCAGTAGTATAAAGGCGGGTGTCCTCCGAGGTCAGCCCCAGCATTTT
>NA|TRBV5-1|TRBJ2-5|NA
CASSLALTVQETQYF
TGCGCCAGCAGCTTGGCCCTGACAGTACAAGAGACCCAGTACTTC
>NA|TRBV28|TRBJ1-1|NA
CASSFFSVRVNTEAFF
TGTGCCAGCAGTTTTTTTTCGGTACGTGTAAACACTGAAGCTTTCTTT
>NA|TRBV7-2|TRBJ1-2|NA
CASSGWEGGTKGYTF
TGTGCCAGCAGCGGTTGGGAGGGGGGCACGAAAGGCTACACCTTC
>TRBD1|TRBV29-1|TRBJ1-2|few
CSAQTQGAGGYTF
TGCAGCGCCCAGACGCAGGGGGCGGGCGGCTACACCTTC
>TRBD2|TRBV6-5|TRBJ2-5|once
CASRSGGVGQETQYF
TGTGCCAGCAGGTCGGGGGGAGTGGGGCAAGAGACCCAGTACTTC
>NA|TRBV28|TRBJ1-2|medium-sized
CASSLGGAISHGYTF
TGTGCCAGCAGTTTGGGAGGGGCGATTTCTCATGGCTACACCTTC
>NA|TRBV6-5|TRBJ1-2|few
CASSYGYGYTF
TGTGCCAGCAGTTACGGTTATGGCTACACCTTC
>NA|TRBV9|TRBJ2-3|NA
CASSPSGGFTDTQYF
TGTGCCAGCAGCCCATCTGGCGGGTTCACAGATACGCAGTATTTT
>TRBD2|TRBV11-3|TRBJ2-1|NA
CASSRGGRTSGRYNEQFF
TGTGCCAGCAGCCGCGGGGGGAGGACTAGCGGGAGGTACAATGAGCAGTTCTTC
>TRBD1|TRBV29-1|TRBJ1-2|NA
CSTSGTGGQWGYTF
TGCAGCACTTCAGGGACAGGGGGCCAATGGGGCTACACCTTC
>NA|TRBV6-5|TRBJ1-1|NA
CASSYQRGRAEAFF
TGTGCCAGCAGTTACCAGAGGGGACGAGCTGAAGCTTTCTTT
>NA|TRBV6-5|TRBJ1-1|NA
CASSYVQGNTEAFF
TGTGCCAGCAGTTACGTCCAGGGCAACACTGAAGCTTTCTTT
>TRBD1|TRBV30|TRBJ1-5|NA
CAWTGTGENQPQHF
TGTGCCTGGACCGGGACAGGGGAGAATCAGCCCCAGCATTTT
>TRBD1|TRBV28|TRBJ1-2|NA
CASRQGAWGYGYTF
TGTGCCAGCAGGCAGGGGGCTTGGGGCTATGGCTACACCTTC
>NA|TRBV7-3|TRBJ2-2|NA
CASSSPKGELFF
TGTGCCAGCAGCTCGCCCAAGGGGGAGCTGTTTTTT
>NA|TRBV7-9|TRBJ2-5|few
CASSPGTAPAQYF
TGTGCCAGCAGCCCGGGGACGGCTCCGGCCCAGTACTTC
>NA|TRBV30|TRBJ1-5|NA
CAWSVLEDGPQHF
TGTGCCTGGAGTGTACTCGAGGACGGGCCCCAGCATTTT
>NA|TRBV18|TRBJ2-7|NA
CASSRSRGTDEQYF
TGTGCCAGCTCACGCTCCAGGGGTACGGACGAGCAGTACTTC
>TRBD1|TRBV19|TRBJ1-3|NA
CASFQGTGGNTIYF
TGTGCCAGTTTCCAGGGGACAGGAGGAAACACCATATATTTT
>NA|TRBV7-2|TRBJ2-7|once
CASSPRWEQYF
TGTGCCAGCTCCCCCCGGTGGGAGCAGTACTTC
>TRBD1|TRBV5-1|TRBJ2-1|NA
CASSLAVTGPNEQFF
TGCGCCAGCAGCTTGGCCGTGACAGGGCCAAATGAGCAGTTCTTC
>NA|TRBV14|TRBJ1-5|NA
CASSQDGRAPQHF
TGTGCCAGCAGCCAAGATGGGAGGGCCCCCCAGCATTTT
>NA|TRBV2|TRBJ1-6|NA
CASSDIGFGGRNSPLHF
TGTGCCAGCAGTGACATCGGGTTTGGGGGGCGGAATTCACCCCTCCACTTT
>TRBD2|TRBV10-2|TRBJ2-7|NA
CASSPVRLAGDEQYF
TGCGCCAGCAGTCCAGTCAGGCTAGCGGGGGATGAGCAGTACTTC
>NA|TRBV7-9|TRBJ2-7|NA
CASSQDGYSYEQYF
TGTGCCAGCAGCCAAGATGGCTACTCCTACGAGCAGTACTTC
>NA|TRBV6-5|TRBJ1-1|NA
CASHGLLGTEAFF
TGTGCCAGCCACGGGCTTCTGGGCACTGAAGCTTTCTTT
>TRBD2|TRBV19|TRBJ2-3|NA
CASTGGKGDTQYF
TGTGCCAGTACGGGGGGAAAGGGGGATACGCAGTATTTT
>TRBD1|TRBV7-6|TRBJ2-7|NA
CASSLAIQGIHEQYF
TGTGCCAGCAGCTTAGCGATACAGGGGATACACGAGCAGTACTTC
>NA|TRBV11-2|TRBJ1-2|NA
CASSLGGRLGSGGYTF
TGTGCCAGCAGCTTAGGCGGCAGGTTGGGATCTGGCGGCTACACCTTC
>NA|TRBV4-1|TRBJ1-2|few
CASSSRGQIGNYGYTF
TGCGCCAGCAGCTCGAGGGGTCAGATAGGCAACTATGGCTACACCTTC
>TRBD2|TRBV18|TRBJ2-1|once
CASSPGSGTSYNEQFF
TGTGCCAGCTCACCGGGTTCCGGGACTAGCTACAATGAGCAGTTCTTC
>NA|TRBV14|TRBJ2-7|NA
CASSQLERARGEQYF
TGTGCCAGCAGCCAATTAGAAAGGGCTCGCGGCGAGCAGTACTTC
>NA|TRBV6-6|TRBJ2-7|few
CASRGLSSYEQYF
TGTGCCAGCAGGGGACTGAGCTCCTACGAGCAGTACTTC
>NA|TRBV2|TRBJ2-1|NA
CASSRIADEQFF
TGTGCCAGCAGTCGTATAGCGGATGAGCAGTTCTTC
>NA|TRBV9|TRBJ1-1|few
CASDRGGGTEAFF
TGTGCCAGCGATCGGGGGGGTGGCACTGAAGCTTTCTTT
>NA|TRBV12-5|TRBJ1-3|NA
CASGLSPRDTIYF
TGTGCTAGTGGTTTGTCTCCTCGGGATACCATATATTTT
>TRBD1|TRBV7-2|TRBJ1-1|few
CASSRTPGQGARTEAFF
TGTGCCAGCAGCAGAACGCCGGGACAGGGGGCACGGACTGAAGCTTTCTTT
>NA|TRBV5-6|TRBJ1-2|NA
CASSFQGRAYGYTF
TGTGCCAGCAGCTTCCAGGGGAGGGCTTATGGCTACACCTTC
>TRBD1|TRBV28|TRBJ1-5|NA
CASRSGGPWQPQHF
TGTGCCAGCAGGTCAGGGGGTCCGTGGCAGCCCCAGCATTTT
>TRBD2|TRBV27|TRBJ2-1|medium-sized
CASTFGGANEQFF
TGTGCCAGCACTTTCGGGGGGGCGAATGAGCAGTTCTTC
>TRBD1|TRBV6-5|TRBJ1-1|NA
CASSPTGALNTEAFF
TGTGCCAGCAGTCCTACAGGGGCTTTGAACACTGAAGCTTTCTTT
>NA|TRBV10-3|TRBJ2-7|NA
CAISESGLVGYEQYF
TGTGCCATCAGCGAGTCGGGACTGGTAGGCTACGAGCAGTACTTC
>TRBD1|TRBV7-7|TRBJ2-7|NA
CASSLGGTGGNEQYF
TGTGCCAGCAGCTTAGGAGGGACAGGGGGCAACGAGCAGTACTTC
>NA|TRBV5-1|TRBJ1-4|few
CASSLGRGTNEKLFF
TGCGCCAGCAGCTTGGGCAGGGGAACTAATGAAAAACTGTTTTTT
>NA|TRBV7-6|TRBJ2-5|NA
CASSSRAGGPRETQYF
TGTGCCAGCAGCTCCCGCGCAGGGGGGCCAAGGGAGACCCAGTACTTC
>NA|TRBV9|TRBJ2-2|NA
CASSPTGPLLNTGELFF
TGTGCCAGCAGCCCAACGGGGCCGCTATTGAACACCGGGGAGCTGTTTTTT
>TRBD2|TRBV5-1|TRBJ2-1|NA
CASSFTSGGAGEQFF
TGCGCCAGCAGCTTTACTAGCGGGGGGGCGGGTGAGCAGTTCTTC